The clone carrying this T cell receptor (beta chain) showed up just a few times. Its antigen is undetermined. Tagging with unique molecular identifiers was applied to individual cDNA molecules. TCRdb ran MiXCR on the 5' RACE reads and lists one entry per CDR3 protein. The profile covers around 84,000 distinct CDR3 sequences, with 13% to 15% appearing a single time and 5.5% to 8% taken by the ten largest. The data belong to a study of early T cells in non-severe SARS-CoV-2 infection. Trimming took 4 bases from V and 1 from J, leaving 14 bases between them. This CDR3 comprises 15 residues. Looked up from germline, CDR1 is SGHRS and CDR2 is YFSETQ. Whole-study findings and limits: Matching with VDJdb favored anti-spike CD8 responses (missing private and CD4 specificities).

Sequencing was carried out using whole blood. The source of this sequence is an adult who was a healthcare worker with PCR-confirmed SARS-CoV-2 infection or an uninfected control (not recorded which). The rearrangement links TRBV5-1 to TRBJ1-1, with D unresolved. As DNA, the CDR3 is TGCGCCAGCAGCCCAATGACAAGCCAGAACACTGAAGCTTTCTTT. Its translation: CASSPMTSQNTEAFF. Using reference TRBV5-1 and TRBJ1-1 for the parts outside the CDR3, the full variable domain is KAGVTQTPRYLIKTRGQQVTLSCSPISGHRSVSWYQQTPGQGLQFLFEYFSETQRNKGNFPGRFSGRQFSNSRSEMNVSTLELGDSALYLCASSPMTSQNTEAFFGQGTRLTVV.